This is a list of T cell receptor beta chains from one sample in a study of low-dose radiotherapy and immunotherapy resistance in tumors. MiXCR was run by TCRdb on the reads, yielding one entry per CDR3 protein. This table holds about 64,000 distinct CDR3 sequences, around a quarter found once. The specimen comprised PBMCs, sampled before treatment. These receptors all come from a male donor with rectosigmoid adenocarcinoma. Each CDR3 is given with its conserved first and last residue. D genes are given only for firm matches. The listing skips clone size in some rows; elsewhere it reads once, few, many or a size class.

J | D | size | length | V | CDR3
TRBJ1-2 | . | many | 12 | TRBV27 | CARDTHPYGYTF
TRBJ2-1 | . | many | 16 | TRBV13 | CASSRALADFSNEQFF
TRBJ2-3 | . | . | 11 | TRBV20-1 | CSVATADTQYF
TRBJ1-5 | . | . | 13 | TRBV20-1 | CSARQDSNQPQHF
TRBJ2-1 | . | . | 15 | TRBV9 | CASSAGIISYNEQFF
TRBJ2-1 | TRBD1 | many | 16 | TRBV29-1 | CSVEDIQGQGYNEQFF
TRBJ2-7 | TRBD2 | . | 13 | TRBV6-8 | CASTQAGSYEQYF
TRBJ2-3 | . | many | 15 | TRBV28 | CASTNGGVFTDTQYF
TRBJ2-2 | TRBD2 | many | 17 | TRBV28 | CASSTVVAGLNTGELFF
TRBJ1-2 | . | many | 14 | TRBV7-2 | CASSLEGGGSGYTF
TRBJ1-6 | TRBD1 | . | 18 | TRBV6-2/TRBV6-3 | CASTLRAPGQGVTSPLHF
TRBJ2-1 | TRBD2 | many | 20 | TRBV27 | CASSLSNPTFSGSSYNEQFF
TRBJ2-2 | TRBD2 | . | 16 | TRBV28 | CASSLLAGASTGELFF
TRBJ2-7 | TRBD2 | . | 15 | TRBV11-2 | CASSFSGLAGYEQYF
TRBJ1-1 | . | few | 13 | TRBV10-1 | CASSELTNTEAFF
TRBJ2-3 | . | many | 15 | TRBV29-1 | CSVEGSRTSTDTQYF
TRBJ1-1 | . | many | 13 | TRBV14 | CASSPPGATEAFF
TRBJ2-3 | . | many | 12 | TRBV24-1 | CATSGGTDTQYF
TRBJ1-4 | . | many | 14 | TRBV4-1 | CASSQEGRGGKLFF
TRBJ2-1 | TRBD2 | . | 17 | TRBV28 | CASSSPLVGGAYNEQFF
TRBJ2-5 | . | few | 14 | TRBV5-4 | CASSLVHEKETQYF
TRBJ2-7 | . | many | 13 | TRBV2 | CASSEGVRYEQYF
TRBJ2-1 | . | many | 12 | TRBV6-2/TRBV6-3 | CASRVAADEQFF
TRBJ2-1 | . | many | 13 | TRBV5-1 | CASSLNSYNEQFF
TRBJ1-6 | TRBD1 | many | 15 | TRBV6-2/TRBV6-3 | CASNPRDSHNSPLHF
TRBJ1-4 | TRBD1 | many | 15 | TRBV27 | CASRTRTGDNEKLFF
TRBJ2-6 | . | many | 15 | TRBV4-3 | CASSPQESGANVLTF
TRBJ1-5 | . | many | 16 | TRBV13 | CASSLAGGGVRQPQHF
TRBJ2-1 | TRBD2 | few | 13 | TRBV30 | CALGLAGVNEQFF
TRBJ2-7 | . | few | 14 | TRBV14 | CASSLAPGGYEQYF
TRBJ1-1 | . | many | 13 | TRBV18 | CASSPRGDTEAFF
TRBJ2-1 | . | many | 15 | TRBV5-5 | CASSNTGSSYNEQFF
TRBJ2-5 | . | many | 15 | TRBV5-1 | CASSLLGVESETQYF
TRBJ1-5 | . | few | 19 | TRBV21-1 | CASSKATPGPERGNQPQHF
TRBJ2-3 | TRBD1 | . | 15 | TRBV11-2 | CASSPLGAGGDTQYF
TRBJ1-1 | . | . | 15 | TRBV11-2 | CASSLDPIRRTEAFF
TRBJ2-7 | . | many | 12 | TRBV29-1 | CSVGKGVVEQYF
TRBJ2-7 | . | . | 15 | TRBV18 | CASSPVAQSSYEQYF
TRBJ2-5 | TRBD1 | . | 13 | TRBV4-3 | CASSPGQGPTVYF
TRBJ1-1 | . | many | 14 | TRBV7-8 | CASSLNRFNTEAFF
TRBJ2-5 | . | many | 16 | TRBV9 | CASSSPRWGPQETQYF
TRBJ2-7 | . | many | 12 | TRBV12-3/TRBV12-4 | CASSFAGSQQYF
TRBJ2-3 | TRBD2 | many | 15 | TRBV28 | CASSDGLAGSDTQYF
TRBJ2-2 | . | many | 14 | TRBV29-1 | CSGTGPGVPGELFF
TRBJ2-3 | TRBD2 | many | 15 | TRBV27 | CASRTAGVYSDTQYF
TRBJ2-1 | . | many | 13 | TRBV7-2 | CASSLVTRRWQFF
TRBJ2-5 | TRBD2 | many | 14 | TRBV3-1 | CASSQTSNQETQYF
TRBJ2-2 | . | many | 13 | TRBV6-4 | CASSVHERGELFF
TRBJ2-1 | TRBD1 | . | 15 | TRBV27 | CAGSQDRGLGNEQFF
TRBJ2-1 | TRBD2 | . | 17 | TRBV28 | CASSLWDLAGGPGEQFF
TRBJ2-2 | . | . | 13 | TRBV5-4 | CASSLAGPGELFF
TRBJ1-5 | . | many | 15 | TRBV2 | CASSSQGFGNQPQHF
TRBJ2-2 | . | . | 13 | TRBV3-1 | CASSQGLTGELFF
TRBJ2-1 | . | many | 11 | TRBV2 | CASSGQREQFF
TRBJ1-4 | . | few | 12 | TRBV29-1 | CSVRVSFEKLFF
TRBJ2-4 | TRBD1 | many | 15 | TRBV12-3/TRBV12-4 | CASSNTGTGANIQYF